These 24 T cell receptor beta chains share one sample of origin, sequenced in a study of blood T cell repertoires in COVID-19. TCRdb keeps only in-frame clones here, not all; method: immunoSEQ multiplex PCR. The sample lists about 22,000 clones; around 82% were seen once. Source material: peripheral blood. All receptors derive from a man aged 60 to 75 with active COVID-19.

This clone has only a few counts. This chain joins TRBV19 and TRBJ1-5; D not resolved. In germline, CDR1 is LNHDA, CDR2 SQIVND (reference sequence). Trimming removed 5 bases at V and 0 bases at J, with 14 bases between. The CDR3 loop spans 16 amino acids. In DNA, the CDR3 is TGTGCCAGTAGTTTCTCCCAGGACTATAGCAATCAGCCCCAGCATTTT. The encoded protein is CASSFSQDYSNQPQHF.

The rearrangement uses TRBV4-2 and TRBJ2-1; TRBD2 agrees at 10 bases. CDR1 LGHNA and CDR2 YNFKEQ come from the germline V gene. V was clipped by 3 bases and J by 3 bases; unmatched bases: 8. This CDR3 has 17 residues. The CDR3 region has the DNA TGTGCCAGCAGCCAGGAACCCGGGACTAGCGACTACAATGAGCAGTTCTTC. Protein product: CASSQEPGTSDYNEQFF.

This chain connects TRBV7-6 to TRBJ2-5; D uncertain. Trimming removed 4 bases at V and 4 bases at J, with 4 bases between. This CDR3 has 11 residues. Germline loops: CDR1 SGHVS, CDR2 FNYEAQ. DNA for the CDR3: TGTGCCAGCAGCTCGGGAGAGACCCAGTACTTC. Its protein is CASSSGETQYF.

This rearrangement joins TRBV7-2 to TRBJ2-5, with 8 bases matching TRBD2. This CDR3 region has 14 residues. Germline lookup yields CDR1 SGHTA and CDR2 FQGNSA. V gave up 2 bases and J gave up 7 bases; unmatched junction bases: 6. CDR3 protein: CASSLSGGPGTQYF. The CDR3 nucleotides are TGTGCCAGCAGCTTAAGCGGGGGCCCAGGGACCCAGTACTTC.

This sequence joins TRBV27 and TRBJ2-3; maybe TRBD2 (5 bases). This CDR3 spans 13 amino acids. CDR1 MNHEY and CDR2 SMNVEV come from the germline V gene (reference sequence). V was cut by 0 bases and J by 6 bases, with 7 bases left in between. CDR3 protein: CASSLSRVDTQYF. CDR3 nucleotides: TGTGCCAGCAGTTTATCGAGGGTTGATACGCAGTATTTT.

The chain couples TRBV30 to TRBJ1-3; D is unclear. Per the germline V gene, CDR1 is GTSNPN and CDR2 is SVGIG (reference sequence). V shed 4 bases and J shed 0 bases, with 10 bases lying between them. The CDR3 consists of 14 residues. The CDR3 loop is CAWTGRGSGNTIYF. CDR3 bases: TGTGCCTGGACCGGCCGAGGCTCTGGAAACACCATATATTTT. Full variable domain (remainder filled in from reference TRBV30 and TRBJ1-3): SQTIHQWPATLVQPVGSPLSLECTVEGTSNPNLYWYRQAAGRGLQLLFYSVGIGQISSEVPQNLSASRPQDRQFILSSKKLLLSDSGFYLCAWTGRGSGNTIYFGEGSWLTVV.

This clone was seen only once. The CDR3 loop reads CASSLAPAGGKSSYEQYF. In DNA form, the CDR3 reads TGCGCCAGCAGCTTGGCGCCAGCGGGAGGGAAGAGCTCCTACGAGCAGTACTTC. The chain is built from TRBV5-1 and TRBJ2-7; 10 nucleotides agree with TRBD2. V lost 0 bases and J lost 0; bases outside the gene matches: 9. Looked up from germline, CDR1 is SGHRS and CDR2 is YFSETQ. This CDR3 contains 18 residues.

This rearrangement joins TRBV28 to TRBJ2-2; weak D call: TRBD1 (5 bases). V was clipped by 5 bases and J by 5 bases, with 9 bases between them. The CDR3 consists of 13 residues. Germline lookup yields CDR1 MDHEN and CDR2 SYDVKM. Here the CDR3 reads CASSQGWTGELFF. The CDR3 DNA sequence: TGTGCCAGCAGTCAGGGCTGGACCGGGGAGCTGTTTTTT. The variable domain in full, with the rest retrieved from reference TRBV28 and TRBJ2-2, is DVKVTQSSRYLVKRTGEKVFLECVQDMDHENMFWYRQDPGLGLRLIYFSYDVKMKEKGDIPEGYSVSREKKERFSLILESASTNQTSMYLCASSQGWTGELFFGEGSRLTVL.

Written as DNA, the CDR3 is TGTGCCAGCACCAAGGACAGGACCTACGAGCAGTACTTC. It encodes CASTKDRTYEQYF. This chain uses TRBV7-9 with TRBJ2-7; TRBD1 matches at 7 bases. Germline CDR1 reads SEHNR; CDR2 reads FQNEAQ (reference sequence). This CDR3 contains 13 residues. V dropped 7 bases and J dropped 2; count of bases not matched to a gene: 5.

Here the CDR3 reads CASSMRGGANEQFF. The DNA for the CDR3 is TGTGCCAGTAGTATGCGGGGTGGAGCCAATGAGCAGTTCTTC. The rearrangement links TRBV19 to TRBJ2-1; the D gene is possibly TRBD2 (6 bases). The V gene's germline CDR1 is LNHDA and CDR2 SQIVND (reference sequence). Trimming removed 3 bases from V and 6 bases from J, with 12 bases in between. This CDR3 contains 14 residues.

The chain carries TRBV4-1 and TRBJ2-3; D is uncertain. Germline V gene lookup returns CDR1 MGHRA and CDR2 YSYEKL. The CDR3 loop spans 15 amino acids. Trimming shortened V by 1 base and J by 0 bases, and 8 bases separated the two germline ends. The CDR3 region is CASSQVITSTDTQYF. The CDR3 DNA reads TGCGCCAGCAGCCAAGTTATAACAAGCACAGATACGCAGTATTTT.

J is TRBJ2-1 and V is TRBV7-3; 7 nucleotides agree with TRBD2. Germline V gene sequence: CDR1 SGHTA, CDR2 FQGTGA. The length of the CDR3 is 16 residues. The J segment lost 10 bases and the V segment lost 2 bases, leaving 14 bases of the junction unmatched. CDR3 protein: CASSLVRLAGSSEQFF. The DNA for the CDR3 is TGTGCCAGCAGCTTAGTAAGATTAGCGGGTTCGTCGGAGCAGTTCTTC.

The gene calls are TRBV3-1 (or the pseudogene TRBV3-2) and TRBJ2-1, with TRBD2 matching over 14 bases. Per germline, CDR1 LGHDT and CDR2 YNNKEL (reference sequence). The CDR3 runs 15 residues. V was pared by 4 bases and J by 8 bases, with 4 bases of the junction left unmatched. The chain's CDR3 is CASSPGLAGVHEQFF. CDR3 DNA sequence: TGTGCCAGCAGCCCGGGACTAGCGGGAGTTCATGAGCAGTTCTTC.

There are a few counts of this clone. CDR3 sequence (DNA): TGTGCCAGCAGAGCAGGGGTTGGAAACACCATATATTTT. Protein sequence: CASRAGVGNTIYF. The chain couples TRBV12-3 or TRBV12-4 to TRBJ1-3, with D possibly being TRBD1 (6 bases). The CDR3 consists of 13 residues. V lost 6 bases and J lost 3, with 9 bases in between.

The rearrangement uses TRBV3-1 (or the pseudogene TRBV3-2) and TRBJ2-7; 14 positions agree with TRBD2. CDR3 length: 14 residues. Germline CDR1 and CDR2: LGHDT and YNNKEL (reference sequence). Trimming cost V 4 bases and J 5 bases; bases outside gene matches: 1. The CDR3 DNA is TGTGCCAGCAGCCCGGGACTAGCGGGAGACGAGCAGTACTTC. Its protein product is CASSPGLAGDEQYF.

The chain has TRBV6-5 and TRBJ2-5, with TRBD2 matching over 9 bases. Trimming cost V 0 bases and J 9 bases; bases outside gene matches: 11. Germline CDR1 is MNHEY and CDR2 is SVGAGI. The CDR3 loop spans 16 amino acids. The CDR3 sequence is CASSYSGSGGQDPQYF. DNA for the CDR3: TGTGCCAGCAGTTACTCGGGTAGCGGGGGACAAGATCCCCAGTACTTC.

This clone was observed a single time. V gene TRBV11-3 combines with J gene TRBJ1-1; no firm D call. This CDR3 has 13 amino acids. Germline V gene lookup returns CDR1 SGHNT and CDR2 YENEEA. Trimming removed 4 bases from V and 5 bases from J, with 11 bases in between. CDR3 amino acids: CASSSDTSTEAFF. In nucleotides, the CDR3 is TGTGCCAGCAGCTCAGACACTTCGACTGAAGCTTTCTTT.

For the CDR3, the DNA is TGTGCCAGTAGTATCTCCCTAGCGGGAGGGCAACGTGAGCAGTTCTTC. Translating it yields CASSISLAGGQREQFF. V and J are TRBV19 and TRBJ2-1, with 12 bases identical to TRBD2. J was trimmed by 9 bases and V by 3 bases; bases with no gene match: 9. Germline V gene lookup returns CDR1 LNHDA and CDR2 SQIVND (reference sequence). The CDR3 contains 16 residues.

With regard to this clone: Sequence at one end of the junction differs from germline and may be a read error. The rearrangement uses TRBV7-7 and TRBJ2-5, with D possibly matching TRBD2 (6 bases). Germline CDR1 SSHAT, CDR2 FNYEAQ (reference sequence). This CDR3 spans 16 amino acids. This chain's CDR3 is CASSPETGEYQETQYF. In DNA form, the CDR3 reads TGTGCTAGCAGCCCCGAGACGGGAGAGTACCAAGAGACCCAGTACTTC.

The chain joins TRBV28 to TRBJ2-7; maybe TRBD1 (6 bases). This CDR3 spans 12 amino acids. Trimming left V 6 bases short and J 6 bases short, with 12 bases between. Germline V gives CDR1 MDHEN, CDR2 SYDVKM. The CDR3: CASSPHRAEQYF. Written as DNA, the CDR3 is TGTGCCAGCAGCCCGCACAGGGCCGAGCAGTACTTC.

The J gene is TRBJ2-7, the V gene TRBV19; a possible D gene is TRBD1 (6 bases). CDR3 length: 16 residues. The germline V and J ends were trimmed by 6 bases and 0 bases, with 18 bases remaining between them. CDR1 is LNHDA and CDR2 is SQIVND in the germline V gene (reference sequence). The CDR3 sequence: CASSGSTQGSSYEQYF. For the CDR3, the DNA is TGTGCCAGTAGCGGGTCCACGCAGGGGAGCTCCTACGAGCAGTACTTC.

This chain connects TRBV14 to TRBJ1-1, with D possibly TRBD1 on 5 matching bases. The CDR3 sequence is 16 residues long. CDR1 is SGHDN and CDR2 is FVKESK in the germline V gene. Trimming left V 0 bases short and J 0 bases short, with 11 bases between. CDR3 DNA: TGTGCCAGCAGCCAAGACGGGGGGATCATGAACACTGAAGCTTTCTTT. Protein: CASSQDGGIMNTEAFF.

The chain joins TRBV9 to TRBJ2-5; D is ambiguous. The CDR3 totals 14 residues. Per the germline V gene, CDR1 is SGDLS and CDR2 is YYNGEE. V dropped 4 bases and J dropped 0 bases, with 10 bases sitting between them. CDR3 in DNA: TGTGCCAGCAGCCCTAGTGGGTACCAAGAGACCCAGTACTTC. This encodes CASSPSGYQETQYF.

The chain is built from TRBV19 and TRBJ1-2; perhaps TRBD1 as D (5 bases). Per the germline V gene, CDR1 is LNHDA and CDR2 is SQIVND (reference sequence). The length of the CDR3 is 13 residues. The germline V and J ends were trimmed by 4 bases and 2 bases, with 8 bases remaining between them. DNA for the CDR3: TGTGCCAGTAGTAAGGAGGGGAACTATGGCTACACCTTC. Protein product: CASSKEGNYGYTF.